The clone carrying this T cell receptor beta chain was found a few times. The antigen is undetermined. The sample comes from a study of response to subunit inactivated influenza vaccine. Study-level findings and limits: Only a handful of new T cells, the authors suggested, are recruited with each seasonal influenza vaccination.

Germline CDR1 and CDR2: LNHDA and SQIVND (reference sequence). The CDR3 is 17 residues long. Trimming pared 3 bases from V and 0 bases from J, leaving 15 bases between. In TCRdb, the RT-PCR reads were re-called with MiXCR into one record per CDR3 protein. The sample has roughly 670,000 distinct CDR3 sequences, roughly 15% seen once. This sample comprised PBMCs from blood, obtained 14 to 15 days before vaccination. The rearrangement uses TRBV19 and TRBJ2-1; D perhaps matches TRBD2 (5 bases). The TCR originated in a man aged 50 to 60 who received an inactivated influenza vaccine. CDR3 sequence reads: CASSILRLADSYNEQFF. The CDR3 DNA reads as TGTGCCAGTAGTATCCTCCGTCTAGCTGACTCCTACAATGAGCAGTTCTTC.